What follows are 26 T cell receptor beta chains derived from one specimen sequenced in a study of blood T cell repertoires in COVID-19. Here immunoSEQ multiplex PCR was the method, and the copy in TCRdb shows in-frame clones only, minus some. The data show under 250,000 clones, 75% to 85% seen once. The sequencing input was peripheral blood. These receptors came from a woman between 40 and 55 years old with COVID-19, enrolled during active disease.

The chain carries TRBV11-3 and TRBJ2-1, with no clear D. V lost 1 base and J lost 4, with 17 bases in between. The CDR3 loop spans 17 amino acids. CDR1 is SGHNT, CDR2 YENEEA, per germline. The DNA for the CDR3 is TGTGCCAGCAGCTTAGGGCCAGCGAGGCTGAGTTACAATGAGCAGTTCTTC. Translating gives CASSLGPARLSYNEQFF.

This sequence joins TRBV19 and TRBJ1-6, with 10 bases lining up with TRBD1. Germline trimming cut 5 bases from V and 9 bases from J; bases unmatched to any gene: 10. CDR1 and CDR2 (germline): LNHDA, SQIVND (reference sequence). The CDR3 extends over 16 amino acids. This chain's CDR3 is CASSSTKDRGSSPLHF. The DNA for the CDR3 is TGTGCCAGTAGTTCCACTAAGGACAGGGGGAGTTCACCCCTCCACTTT.

The V and J genes are TRBV29-1 and TRBJ2-7, with D possibly being TRBD1 (6 bases). Germline V CDR1 and CDR2: SQVTM, ANQGSEA. CDR3 length: 12 residues. The V end lost 7 bases, the J end lost 5 bases, and 15 bases lay between the germline ends. The CDR3 nucleotides read TGCAGCGCCTGGACAGCTTCTCACGAGCAGTACTTC. Translating it yields CSAWTASHEQYF.

The rearrangement joins TRBV2 to TRBJ1-2; D is perhaps TRBD1 (6 bases). Trimming pared 6 bases from V and 7 bases from J, leaving 18 bases between. The germline V gene has CDR1 SNHLY and CDR2 FYNNEI. The CDR3 sequence is 14 residues long. This chain's CDR3 is CASSLTGILGGYTF. The DNA of the CDR3 is TGTGCCAGCAGCCTTACAGGGATCCTGGGTGGCTACACCTTC.

The chain employs TRBV5-6 and TRBJ2-7; 9 bases line up with TRBD1. This CDR3 has 15 residues. Germline-derived CDR1 and CDR2 are SGHDT and YYEEEE. The J segment lost 4 bases and the V segment lost 5 bases, leaving 10 bases of the junction unmatched. The CDR3 region is CASSLITGGVYEQYF. The CDR3 region has the DNA TGTGCCAGCAGTCTGATCACAGGGGGCGTATACGAGCAGTACTTC.

The chain couples TRBV5-4 to TRBJ1-1; 9 bases map to TRBD1. With V trimmed by 5 bases and J by 6 bases, 11 bases remained unmatched. CDR1 is SGHNT and CDR2 is YYREEE in the germline V gene (reference sequence). The CDR3 is made up of 15 amino acids. The CDR3 coding sequence is TGTGCCAGCAGGTTACAGGGGGCTGGGGGGGCTGAAGCTTTCTTT. Residues: CASRLQGAGGAEAFF. The complete variable domain, with remaining parts taken from reference TRBV5-4 and TRBJ1-1, reads ETGVTQSPTHLIKTRGQQVTLRCSSQSGHNTVSWYQQALGQGPQFIFQYYREEENGRGNFPPRFSGLQFPNYSSELNVNALELDDSALYLCASRLQGAGGAEAFFGQGTRLTVV.

The gene calls are TRBV5-8 and TRBJ1-4; 7 bases map to TRBD1. Germline-derived CDR1 and CDR2 are SGHTS and YDEGEE. The V and J ends lost 5 bases and 4 bases, in that order; junction bases with no gene match: 11. The CDR3 runs 16 residues. The CDR3 DNA follows: TGTGCCAGCAGTCCCAGGGACAGCTCCTTTAATGAAAAACTGTTTTTT. Translation: CASSPRDSSFNEKLFF.

V usage is TRBV2 and J usage is TRBJ1-4; perhaps TRBD1 as D (6 bases). Trimming cost V 11 bases and J 8 bases, with 21 bases left between them. Germline CDR1 reads SNHLY; CDR2 reads FYNNEI. The CDR3 has 14 residues. Here the CDR3 DNA reads TGTGCCTACGGACAGCCACCCCCGGGGGAAAAACTGTTTTTT. Its protein product is CAYGQPPPGEKLFF.

The rearrangement joins TRBV6-5 to TRBJ1-2; 10 bases agree with TRBD1. This CDR3 spans 14 amino acids. Trimming cost V 8 bases and J 3 bases; bases outside gene matches: 6. CDR1 is MNHEY and CDR2 is SVGAGI in the germline V gene. The CDR3: CASARDRGDYGYTF. The CDR3, as DNA: TGTGCCAGCGCCCGGGACAGGGGTGACTATGGCTACACCTTC.

The chain combines TRBV18 with TRBJ2-7, with unresolved D. The V end was cut by 0 bases, the J end by 6 bases, with 9 bases between. Per germline, CDR1 KGHSH and CDR2 LQKENI. This CDR3 comprises 13 residues. The DNA of the CDR3 is TGTGCCAGCTCACCACCGTCCCCCGTCGAGCAGTACTTC. Translating it yields CASSPPSPVEQYF.

V is TRBV5-1 and J is TRBJ1-1; no definite D call. Trimming removed 1 base from V and 0 bases from J, with 7 bases in between. This CDR3 spans 14 amino acids. Germline assignment: CDR1 SGHRS and CDR2 YFSETQ. CDR3 sequence (DNA): TGCGCCAGCAGCTTGTCCGGTATGAACACTGAAGCTTTCTTT. Its protein product is CASSLSGMNTEAFF. Variable domain in full (rest from reference TRBV5-1 and TRBJ1-1): KAGVTQTPRYLIKTRGQQVTLSCSPISGHRSVSWYQQTPGQGLQFLFEYFSETQRNKGNFPGRFSGRQFSNSRSEMNVSTLELGDSALYLCASSLSGMNTEAFFGQGTRLTVV.

This sequence joins TRBV7-9 and TRBJ2-2; 7 bases line up with TRBD1. From germline, CDR1 is SEHNR and CDR2 FQNEAQ (reference sequence). The length of the CDR3 is 15 residues. V gave up 6 bases and J gave up 0 bases; unmatched junction bases: 4. Here the CDR3 reads CASRPGGTNTGELFF. DNA of the CDR3: TGTGCCAGCAGACCAGGGGGTACGAACACCGGGGAGCTGTTTTTT.

V usage is TRBV27 and J usage is TRBJ2-2; 11 bases fit TRBD2. The CDR3 runs 15 residues. Looked up from germline, CDR1 is MNHEY and CDR2 is SMNVEV (reference sequence). With V trimmed by 5 bases and J by 5 bases, 4 bases remained unmatched. CDR3 region: CASSLTSGVTGELFF. The CDR3 DNA is TGTGCCAGCAGTCTGACTAGCGGGGTAACCGGGGAGCTGTTTTTT.

For the CDR3, the DNA is TGTGCCAGCAGCTTGCTGGGACAGTTCCAAGAGACCCAGTACTTC. It yields the protein CASSLLGQFQETQYF. V usage is TRBV7-9 and J usage is TRBJ2-5, with TRBD1 identical over 7 bases. This CDR3 is 15 amino acids long. Trimming at V came to 3 bases and at J to 1 base, leaving 5 bases not matched to a gene. Looked up from germline, CDR1 is SEHNR and CDR2 is FQNEAQ (reference sequence). Based on the CDR3 plus reference TRBV7-9 and TRBJ2-5, the full variable domain is DTGVSQNPRHKITKRGQNVTFRCDPISEHNRLYWYRQTLGQGPEFLTYFQNEAQLEKSRLLSDRFSAERPKGSFSTLEIQRTEQGDSAMYLCASSLLGQFQETQYFGPGTRLLVL.

CDR3 region: CASSRSSGVVSQPQHF. The CDR3 coding sequence is TGTGCCAGCTCACGAAGTTCAGGGGTCGTTTCTCAGCCCCAGCATTTT. V usage is TRBV18 and J usage is TRBJ1-5; possibly TRBD1 for D (6 bases). CDR1 and CDR2 from the germline V gene are KGHSH and LQKENI. Trimming cost V 4 bases and J 6 bases, with 19 bases left between them. This CDR3 region has 16 residues.

The chain carries TRBV15 and TRBJ1-2, with D possibly matching TRBD1 (6 bases). Germline loops: CDR1 LNHNV, CDR2 YYDKDF (reference sequence). V gave up 3 bases and J gave up 4 bases, with 21 bases separating them. CDR3 length equals 17 residues. CDR3 amino acids: CATSSDQGGGILYGYTF. The CDR3 nucleotides read TGTGCCACCAGCAGTGACCAAGGGGGGGGGATTCTCTATGGCTACACCTTC.

The CDR3 loop reads CASRGDREESNQPQHF. The CDR3 coding sequence is TGTGCCAGCAGGGGGGACAGGGAAGAAAGCAATCAGCCCCAGCATTTT. The chain carries TRBV2 and TRBJ1-5; 9 nucleotides match TRBD1. V trimming: 6 bases; J trimming: 1 base; junction bases outside the gene matches: 7. Germline V gene sequence: CDR1 SNHLY, CDR2 FYNNEI. CDR3 length equals 16 residues.

The CDR3 region has the DNA TGTGCCAGCAGCTCCCCGGGACTCGCCGACAGTGAGCAGTTCTTC. Residues: CASSSPGLADSEQFF. The chain employs TRBV5-4 and TRBJ2-1; D may be TRBD2 (6 bases). Deletions cut 3 bases from V and 9 bases from J, with 19 bases between. This CDR3 region has 15 residues. CDR1 and CDR2 from the germline V gene are SGHNT and YYREEE (reference sequence).

DNA of the CDR3: TGTGCCAGTAGTATCGGTTACGAGCAGTACTTC. Protein product: CASSIGYEQYF. This rearrangement joins TRBV19 to TRBJ2-7, with unresolved D. Germline V gene lookup returns CDR1 LNHDA and CDR2 SQIVND (reference sequence). V was trimmed by 3 bases and J by 4 bases, leaving 4 bases between them. The CDR3 loop spans 11 amino acids.

This chain connects TRBV27 to TRBJ2-7, with 7 positions matching TRBD1. Germline CDR1 is MNHEY and CDR2 is SMNVEV (reference sequence). CDR3 length: 14 residues. The trim removed 3 bases at V and 2 bases at J, leaving 4 bases unmatched. The DNA for the CDR3 is TGTGCCAGCAGTTTTTGGGACAGCACCTACGAGCAGTACTTC. Translated, it gives CASSFWDSTYEQYF.

DNA of the CDR3: TGCGCCAGCAGATCCGGGACACTGAACACCGGGGAGCTGTTTTTT. Translated, it gives CASRSGTLNTGELFF. The chain carries TRBV5-1 and TRBJ2-2, with a tentative D call TRBD1 (6 bases). Germline CDR1 is SGHRS and CDR2 is YFSETQ. The CDR3 contains 15 residues. Trimming cost V 5 bases and J 1 base, with 12 bases left between them.

The rearrangement uses TRBV6-5 and TRBJ1-1; the D is unclear. This CDR3 has 12 amino acids. Germline CDR1 MNHEY, CDR2 SVGAGI. The CDR3 bases are TGTGCGAGCTGCGGGTTTGGCACTGAAGCTTTCTTT. Translating it yields CASCGFGTEAFF.

V is TRBV29-1 and J is TRBJ2-3; 8 bases match TRBD1. With 2 bases clipped from V and 4 bases from J, the junction kept 8 bases outside the gene matches. The CDR3 contains 15 residues. CDR1 is SQVTM, CDR2 ANQGSEA, per germline. The CDR3 loop is CSVERQQGASDTQYF. The CDR3 DNA follows: TGCAGCGTTGAAAGGCAGCAGGGGGCGTCAGATACGCAGTATTTT.

The genes are TRBV6-5 and TRBJ2-4; possible D gene TRBD2, 6 bases. Germline V CDR1 and CDR2: MNHEY, SVGAGI. V was trimmed by 6 bases and J by 6 bases, leaving 12 bases between them. This CDR3 contains 13 residues. CDR3: CASSNTGVNIQYF. Here the CDR3 DNA reads TGTGCCAGCAGCAATACGGGAGTAAACATTCAGTACTTC.

The CDR3 here is CASSLGTSGANGELFF. The CDR3 DNA reads TGCGCCAGCAGCTTGGGAACTAGCGGGGCAAACGGGGAGCTGTTTTTT. The V gene is TRBV5-1, the J gene TRBJ2-2; 10 bases fit TRBD2. With 0 bases clipped from V and 7 bases from J, the junction kept 6 bases outside the gene matches. The length of the CDR3 is 16 residues. CDR1 is SGHRS and CDR2 is YFSETQ in the germline V gene.

The rearrangement links TRBV7-2 to TRBJ2-1; 10 bases are shared with TRBD2. Germline lookup yields CDR1 SGHTA and CDR2 FQGNSA. There are 16 residues in the CDR3. The V and J ends lost 4 bases and 9 bases, in that order; junction bases with no gene match: 12. CDR3 residues: CASSSSGSGGLGEQFF. For the CDR3, the DNA is TGTGCCAGCAGCTCTAGCGGGAGTGGCGGTTTGGGTGAGCAGTTCTTC.